Listed below are T cell receptor beta chains from one sample, sequenced in a study of cytomegalovirus exposure and HLA in healthy donors. Assay: immunoSEQ multiplex PCR; the TCRdb copy retains only in-frame clones and omits some. The sample records under 150,000 clones, around 73% being singletons. Sequencing was performed on PBMCs. These receptors came from a human donor in good health. CDR3s leave out the opening cysteine and the closing phenylalanine or tryptophan. Size values are once, few and many counts, or a class for expanded clones, and some rows have none.

>few|TRBJ2-2|13|TRBV2
ASSEAGTAAGELF
>-|TRBJ2-6|16|TRBV19
ASSGSGTGNSGANVLT
>-|TRBJ2-7|12|TRBV6-5
GSARTEPPYEQY
>few|TRBJ2-5|16|TRBV10-3
AISEEPPGRSFQETQY
>-|TRBJ2-3|12|TRBV28
ASRLTFSTDTQY
>few|TRBJ2-1|12|TRBV29-1
SVEDGQSYNEQF
>-|TRBJ2-7|13|TRBV4-1
ASSQEGGRTYEQY
>-|TRBJ1-1|13|TRBV7-9
ASSLAGAGNTEAF
>-|TRBJ2-5|13|TRBV15
ATSRGAGYQETQY
>-|TRBJ2-3|13|TRBV27
ASNRRGGGTDTQY
>-|TRBJ1-5|11|TRBV5-8
ASRWGQAQPQH
>-|TRBJ2-3|12|TRBV6-5
ASSYTTGVHTQY